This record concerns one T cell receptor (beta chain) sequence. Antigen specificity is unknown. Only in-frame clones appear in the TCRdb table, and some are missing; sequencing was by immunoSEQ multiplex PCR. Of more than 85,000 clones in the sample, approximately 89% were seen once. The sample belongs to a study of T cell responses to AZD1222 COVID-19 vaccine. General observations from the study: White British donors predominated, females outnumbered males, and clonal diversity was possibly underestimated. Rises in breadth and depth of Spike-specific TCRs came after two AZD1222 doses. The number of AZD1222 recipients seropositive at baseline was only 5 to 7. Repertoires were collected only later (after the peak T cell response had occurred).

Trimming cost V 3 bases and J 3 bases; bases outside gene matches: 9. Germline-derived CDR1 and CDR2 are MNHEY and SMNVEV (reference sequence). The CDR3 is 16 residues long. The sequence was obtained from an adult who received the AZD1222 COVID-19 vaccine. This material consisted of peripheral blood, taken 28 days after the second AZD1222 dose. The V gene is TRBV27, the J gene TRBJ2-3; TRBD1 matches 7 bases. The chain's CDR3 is CASSFEGAGLTDTQYF. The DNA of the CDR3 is TGTGCCAGCAGTTTTGAGGGGGCAGGGTTAACAGATACGCAGTATTTT.